The T cell receptor beta chain under discussion was sequenced for a study of T cells after yellow fever vaccination. Turning to the study itself: The fractions with low cell numbers were processed using SMART-Seq v4 Ultra Low Input.

Broader study findings: High-abundance clonotypes from the bulk population could contaminate FACS-sorted repertoires. Primary-vaccination clones mostly resurfaced post-booster (96% CD4, approximately 89% CD8).

UMIs and a universal primer site were added when TCR cDNA was made by 5'RACE template switching. MiXCR was run by TCRdb on the 5' RACE reads, yielding one entry per CDR3 protein. The sample gives 100,000 to 150,000 distinct CDR3 sequences, roughly 6.7% of which show up once; about 2.7% is in the top ten. This clonotype was seen ten or more times. The antigen remains undetermined. Germline CDR1 reads DFQATT; CDR2 reads SNEGSKA (reference sequence). This CDR3 comprises 15 residues. The V end lost 6 bases, the J end lost 5 bases, and 17 bases lay between the germline ends. This receptor was obtained from a man aged 18 to 30 who received the YFV17D yellow fever vaccine. Sequencing was performed on CD4+ T cells sorted from PBMCs, taken 10 to 11 days after the first yellow fever vaccination. The V gene is TRBV20-1, the J gene TRBJ1-6; TRBD1 might be the D (5 bases). In DNA, the CDR3 is TGCAGTGCCCCTCTCGGGGCAGATAATAATTCACCCCTCCACTTT. Amino acids: CSAPLGADNNSPLHF.